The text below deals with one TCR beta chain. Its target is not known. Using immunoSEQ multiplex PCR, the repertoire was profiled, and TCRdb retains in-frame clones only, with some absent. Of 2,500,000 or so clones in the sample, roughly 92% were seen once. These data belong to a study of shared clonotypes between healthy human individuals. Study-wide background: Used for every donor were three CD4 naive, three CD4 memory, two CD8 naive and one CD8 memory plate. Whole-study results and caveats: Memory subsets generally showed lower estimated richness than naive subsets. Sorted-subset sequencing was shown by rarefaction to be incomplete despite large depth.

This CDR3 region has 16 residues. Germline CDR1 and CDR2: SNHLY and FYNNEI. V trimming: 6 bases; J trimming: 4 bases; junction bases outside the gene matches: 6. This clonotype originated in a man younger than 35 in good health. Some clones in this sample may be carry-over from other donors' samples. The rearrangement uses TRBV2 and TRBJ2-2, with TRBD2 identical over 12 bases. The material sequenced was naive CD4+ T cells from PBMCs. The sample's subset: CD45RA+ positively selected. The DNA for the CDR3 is TGTGCCAGCAGCCAACTAGCGGGAGGCGGCACCGGGGAGCTGTTTTTT. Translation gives CASSQLAGGGTGELFF.